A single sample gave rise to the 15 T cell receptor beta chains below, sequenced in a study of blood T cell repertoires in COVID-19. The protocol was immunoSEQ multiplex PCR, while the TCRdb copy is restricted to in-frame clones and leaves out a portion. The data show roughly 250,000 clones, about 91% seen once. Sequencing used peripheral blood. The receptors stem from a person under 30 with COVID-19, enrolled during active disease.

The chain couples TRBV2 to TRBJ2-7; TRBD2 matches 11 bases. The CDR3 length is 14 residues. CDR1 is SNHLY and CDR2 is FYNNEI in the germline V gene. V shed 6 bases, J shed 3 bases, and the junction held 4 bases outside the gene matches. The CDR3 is CASRRLAGLYEQYF. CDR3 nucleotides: TGTGCCAGCAGACGACTAGCGGGACTCTACGAGCAGTACTTC.

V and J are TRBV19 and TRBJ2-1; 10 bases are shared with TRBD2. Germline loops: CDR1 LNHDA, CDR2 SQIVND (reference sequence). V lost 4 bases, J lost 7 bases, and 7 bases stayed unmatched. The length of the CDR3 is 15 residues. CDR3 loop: CASSRVAGGLNEQFF. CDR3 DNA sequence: TGTGCCAGTAGTAGAGTAGCGGGAGGTTTAAATGAGCAGTTCTTC.

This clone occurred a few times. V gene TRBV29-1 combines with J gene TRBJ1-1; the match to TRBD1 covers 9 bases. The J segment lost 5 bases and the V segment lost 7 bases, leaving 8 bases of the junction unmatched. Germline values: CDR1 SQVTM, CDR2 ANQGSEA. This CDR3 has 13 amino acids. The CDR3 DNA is TGCAGCGCCCTGGGACAGGGAATGACTGAAGCTTTCTTT. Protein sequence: CSALGQGMTEAFF.

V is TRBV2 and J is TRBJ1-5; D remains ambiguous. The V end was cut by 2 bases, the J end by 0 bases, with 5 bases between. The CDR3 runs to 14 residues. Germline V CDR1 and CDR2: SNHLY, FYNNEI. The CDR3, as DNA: TGTGCCAGCAGTGAATTTTATAGCAATCAGCCCCAGCATTTT. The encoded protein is CASSEFYSNQPQHF. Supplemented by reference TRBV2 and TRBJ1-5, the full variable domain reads EPEVTQTPSHQVTQMGQEVILRCVPISNHLYFYWYRQILGQKVEFLVSFYNNEISEKSEIFDDQFSVERPDGSNFTLKIRSTKLEDSAMYFCASSEFYSNQPQHFGDGTRLSIL.

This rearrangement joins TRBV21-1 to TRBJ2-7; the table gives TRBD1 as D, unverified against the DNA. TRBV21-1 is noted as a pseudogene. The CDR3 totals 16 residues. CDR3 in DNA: TGTGCCAGCAGAGAGAATCTCCGGGACAGAGCCTACGAGCAGTACTTC. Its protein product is CASRENLRDRAYEQYF.

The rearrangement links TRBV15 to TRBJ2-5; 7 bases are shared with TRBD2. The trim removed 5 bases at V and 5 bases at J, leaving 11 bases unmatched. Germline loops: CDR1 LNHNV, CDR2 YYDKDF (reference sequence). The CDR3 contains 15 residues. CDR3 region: CATSGLAGGGETQYF. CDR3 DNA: TGTGCCACCAGCGGCTTAGCGGGTGGTGGGGAGACCCAGTACTTC.

The CDR3: CASSQRLAGGSGELFF. CDR3 nucleotides: TGTGCCAGCAGCCAAAGGCTAGCGGGAGGTTCCGGGGAGCTGTTTTTT. The chain recombines TRBV4-2 with TRBJ2-2; 11 nucleotides align to TRBD2. The CDR3 contains 16 residues. Germline lookup yields CDR1 LGHNA and CDR2 YNFKEQ. J gave up 6 bases and V 2 bases, and 5 bases lay outside the gene matches.

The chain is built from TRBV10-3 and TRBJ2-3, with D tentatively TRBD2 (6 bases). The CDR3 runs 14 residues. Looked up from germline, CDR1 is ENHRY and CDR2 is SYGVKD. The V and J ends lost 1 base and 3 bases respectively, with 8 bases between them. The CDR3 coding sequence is TGTGCCATCAGTGAGTGGCGGGGAACAGATACGCAGTATTTT. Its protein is CAISEWRGTDTQYF.

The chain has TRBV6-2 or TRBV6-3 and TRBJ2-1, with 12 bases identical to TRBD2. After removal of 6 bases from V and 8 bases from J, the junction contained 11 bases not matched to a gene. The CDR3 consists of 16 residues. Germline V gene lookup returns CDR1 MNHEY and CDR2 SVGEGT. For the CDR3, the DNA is TGTGCCAGCAGCAACCCCCCGGGACTAGCGGGCCATGAGCAGTTCTTC. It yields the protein CASSNPPGLAGHEQFF.

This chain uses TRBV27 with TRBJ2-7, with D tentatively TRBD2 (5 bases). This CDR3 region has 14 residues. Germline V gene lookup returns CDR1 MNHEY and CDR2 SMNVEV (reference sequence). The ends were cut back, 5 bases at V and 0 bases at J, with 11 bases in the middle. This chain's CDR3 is CASSQRGSSYEQYF. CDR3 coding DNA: TGTGCCAGCAGTCAGCGAGGGAGCTCCTACGAGCAGTACTTC.

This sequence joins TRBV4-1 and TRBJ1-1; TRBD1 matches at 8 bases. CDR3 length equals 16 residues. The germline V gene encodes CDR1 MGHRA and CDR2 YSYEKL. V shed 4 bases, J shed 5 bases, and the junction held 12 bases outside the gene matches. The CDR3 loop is CASSPLQGVFTTEAFF. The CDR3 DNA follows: TGCGCCAGCAGCCCACTACAGGGGGTGTTTACGACTGAAGCTTTCTTT.

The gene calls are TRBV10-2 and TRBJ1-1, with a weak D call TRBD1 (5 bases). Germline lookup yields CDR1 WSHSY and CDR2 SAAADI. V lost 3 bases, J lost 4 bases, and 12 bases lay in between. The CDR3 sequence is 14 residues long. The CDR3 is CASSDPGRATEAFF. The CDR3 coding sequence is TGCGCCAGCAGTGACCCGGGCAGGGCCACTGAAGCTTTCTTT.

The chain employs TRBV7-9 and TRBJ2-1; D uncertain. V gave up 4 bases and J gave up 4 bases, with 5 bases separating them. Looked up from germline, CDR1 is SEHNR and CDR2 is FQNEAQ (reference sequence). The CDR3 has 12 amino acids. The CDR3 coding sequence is TGTGCCAGCAGCTCCGGTTACAATGAGCAGTTCTTC. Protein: CASSSGYNEQFF.

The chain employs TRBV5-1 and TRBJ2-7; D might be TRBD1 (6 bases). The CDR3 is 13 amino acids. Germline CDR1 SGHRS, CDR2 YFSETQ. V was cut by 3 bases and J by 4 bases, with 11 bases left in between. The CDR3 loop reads CASSWEGQYEQYF. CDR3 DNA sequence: TGCGCCAGCAGCTGGGAAGGACAGTACGAGCAGTACTTC.

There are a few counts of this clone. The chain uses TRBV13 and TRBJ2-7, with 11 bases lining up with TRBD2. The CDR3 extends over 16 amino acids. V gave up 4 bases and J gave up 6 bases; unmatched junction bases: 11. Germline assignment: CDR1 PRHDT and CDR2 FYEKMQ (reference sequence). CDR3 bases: TGTGCCAGCAGCTCTCCTTTAGCGGGAGGGCACGGCGAGCAGTACTTC. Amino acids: CASSSPLAGGHGEQYF.